Presented here are 13 T cell receptor beta chains from one specimen sequenced in a study of post-analysis software for immune sequencing data. The authors incorporated unique molecular identifiers into the TCR beta cDNA libraries. TCRdb ran MiXCR on the PCR reads and lists one entry per CDR3 protein. In the table there are roughly 160,000 distinct CDR3 sequences, around 36% of which are singletons. Sample: blood, taken after autologous hematopoietic stem cell transplantation. These receptors came from a girl aged 10-17 years with multiple sclerosis.

V gene TRBV7-2 combines with J gene TRBJ2-4, with TRBD1 matching 9 bases. CDR1 and CDR2 from the germline V gene are SGHTA and FQGNSA. The CDR3 runs to 13 residues. V gave up 5 bases and J gave up 13 bases; unmatched junction bases: 9. The CDR3 DNA reads TGTGCCAGCAGCCGGACAGGGGTGAGGGAGCAGTACTTC. Amino acids: CASSRTGVREQYF.

Only a few counts were recorded for this clonotype. The rearrangement joins TRBV9 to TRBJ1-5; 12 bases agree with TRBD1. The CDR3 covers 16 residues. CDR1 is SGDLS and CDR2 is YYNGEE in the germline V gene. V was clipped by 3 bases and J by 6 bases; unmatched bases: 7. The CDR3 here is CASSAGGTGGGQPQHF. DNA of the CDR3: TGTGCCAGCAGCGCCGGTGGGACAGGGGGCGGTCAGCCCCAGCATTTT.

V gene TRBV6-5 combines with J gene TRBJ2-7; 8 positions match TRBD1. The V and J ends lost 2 bases and 0 bases, in that order; junction bases with no gene match: 6. The CDR3 runs to 16 residues. Germline V gene sequence: CDR1 MNHEY, CDR2 SVGAGI. The CDR3 region has the DNA TGTGCCAGCAGTTACGGGCAGGGGGCCGCCTCCTACGAGCAGTACTTC. It is translated as CASSYGQGAASYEQYF.

This clonotype was observed many times. CDR3 DNA: TGTGCCAGCAGTGAAGCCTCAGGGGGCTCCTACGAGCAGTACTTC. Residues: CASSEASGGSYEQYF. This chain connects TRBV6-1 to TRBJ2-7, with TRBD1 identical over 7 bases. This CDR3 contains 15 residues. Unmatched junction bases numbered 2, after V lost 0 bases and J lost 0 bases. Per the germline V gene, CDR1 is MNHNS and CDR2 is SASEGT.

The chain recombines TRBV20-1 with TRBJ1-6; no definite D call. CDR3 length equals 16 residues. The germline V and J ends were trimmed by 6 bases and 5 bases, with 20 bases remaining between them. Looked up from germline, CDR1 is DFQATT and CDR2 is SNEGSKA (reference sequence). The CDR3 protein is CSASSREGLNNSPLHF. In DNA, the CDR3 is TGCAGTGCCTCTTCGAGGGAAGGATTGAATAATTCACCCCTCCACTTT.

V and J are TRBV29-1 and TRBJ1-2, with TRBD1 as a possible D gene (6 bases). In germline, CDR1 is SQVTM, CDR2 ANQGSEA. The CDR3 runs to 13 residues. Trimming pared 7 bases from V and 7 bases from J, leaving 19 bases between. This CDR3 reads CSAQGLSSGGYTF. CDR3 in DNA: TGCAGCGCCCAGGGGCTGTCGTCGGGTGGCTACACCTTC.

Details on this clonotype: One junction end disagrees with the germline gene, perhaps due to a read error. The V and J genes are TRBV6-6 and TRBJ1-2, with D maybe TRBD1 (5 bases). The CDR3 loop spans 13 amino acids. In germline, CDR1 is MNHNY, CDR2 SVGAGI (reference sequence). The CDR3 loop reads CASSYDSFYGCTF. The CDR3 DNA is TGTGCCAGCAGTTACGACAGCTTCTATGGCTGCACCTTC.

This clonotype showed up just a few times. J is TRBJ2-4 and V is TRBV12-3 or TRBV12-4; D assignment may be TRBD1 or TRBD2 (5 bases each). The DNA end is a closer match to TRBJ2-7, so the J assignment may be wrong. The CDR3 covers 17 residues. CDR3 protein: CASREGSLGSYAYEQYF. The CDR3 nucleotides read TGTGCCAGCAGAGAGGGGAGCTTGGGGTCGTACGCCTACGAGCAGTACTTC.

At least ten counts were recorded for this clonotype. This chain uses TRBV29-1 with TRBJ2-4, with 9 bases aligning to TRBD1. Germline V gene lookup returns CDR1 SQVTM and CDR2 ANQGSEA. J lost 9 bases, V lost 7 bases, and 7 bases had no gene match. The CDR3 is made up of 12 amino acids. This CDR3 is CSGAGQGTIQYF. The CDR3 region has the DNA TGCAGCGGGGCGGGACAGGGCACCATTCAGTACTTC.

This clonotype was observed a few times. The chain is built from TRBV7-2 and TRBJ2-1; TRBD2 might be the D (5 bases). Between the trimmed V and J ends, which lost 1 base and 6 bases, there was a span of 13 bases. This CDR3 comprises 15 residues. The germline gives CDR1 SGHTA, CDR2 FQGNSA. DNA of the CDR3: TGTGCCAGCAGCTTAGATCCCGGACTCCTCAATGAGCAGTTCTTC. Encoded protein: CASSLDPGLLNEQFF.

This clonotype showed up just a few times. The CDR3 DNA reads TGTGCCTGGTCAATGGGTGACAGCTTTGAAGCTTTCTTT. Translation: CAWSMGDSFEAFF. The V and J genes are TRBV30 and TRBJ1-1; D is possibly TRBD1 (5 bases). Trimming removed 5 bases at V and 7 bases at J, with 17 bases between. Germline V gives CDR1 GTSNPN, CDR2 SVGIG (reference sequence). The CDR3 covers 13 residues.

The chain links TRBV5-1 to TRBJ2-1, with TRBD1 as a possible D gene (8 bases). The V gene's germline CDR1 is SGHRS and CDR2 YFSETQ. V was clipped by 0 bases and J by 9 bases, with 16 bases between them. The CDR3 spans 15 residues. Here the CDR3 DNA reads TGCGCCAGCAGCTTGGGACAGGGGAGGGCCGGTGAGCAGTTCTTC. Translated: CASSLGQGRAGEQFF.

This clonotype has only a few counts. Given the absence of the conserved phenylalanine or tryptophan at the CDR3 end, a read error is likely. The chain uses TRBV20-1 and TRBJ2-7, with 9 bases aligning to TRBD2. J lost 9 bases, V lost 0 bases, and 9 bases had no gene match. Germline V lookup: CDR1 DFQATT, CDR2 SNEGSKA (reference sequence). The CDR3 has 14 residues. CDR3 in amino acids: CSARDRIAGVGQYL. The CDR3 DNA is TGCAGTGCTAGAGATCGGATAGCGGGAGTAGGGCAGTACTTA.